Here is one T cell receptor (beta chain) with its context. Its antigen is unknown. Using two-round multiplex PCR, the authors amplified TCR beta CDR3 from genomic DNA. First-round PCR amplification was performed with primers specific to each TRBV and TRBJ gene. TCRdb ran MiXCR on the multiplex PCR reads and lists one entry per CDR3 protein. The sample includes some 60,000 distinct CDR3 sequences, roughly 29% of them seen just once. With two time points in the design, 6 to 7.5 milliliters of peripheral blood were drawn at each one. The sample belongs to a study of prognosis after radiotherapy for stage I lung cancer. For the study at large: After radiotherapy, distant metastases were seen in four patients (median about 7 months), and no significant progression was seen in around 16.

Germline V gene sequence: CDR1 MNHNS, CDR2 SASEGT. The CDR3 is made up of 12 amino acids. Unmatched junction bases numbered 8, after V lost 11 bases and J lost 6 bases. Study-wide points: A drop in unique TCR clone counts was seen after stereotactic body radiation therapy, median approximately 10,000 versus 7,000. It is unknown whether the expanded TCR clones recognize the tumor.

The chain uses TRBV6-1 and TRBJ2-3, with 7 bases lining up with TRBD2. This sequence originates from a donor aged 50 or older with non-small cell lung cancer. Sequences were derived from PBMCs, sampled before or after stereotactic body radiation therapy (not recorded which). The CDR3 DNA is TGTGCCCGCATTGAAGCGGGGGATACGCAGTATTTT. Translation gives CARIEAGDTQYF.